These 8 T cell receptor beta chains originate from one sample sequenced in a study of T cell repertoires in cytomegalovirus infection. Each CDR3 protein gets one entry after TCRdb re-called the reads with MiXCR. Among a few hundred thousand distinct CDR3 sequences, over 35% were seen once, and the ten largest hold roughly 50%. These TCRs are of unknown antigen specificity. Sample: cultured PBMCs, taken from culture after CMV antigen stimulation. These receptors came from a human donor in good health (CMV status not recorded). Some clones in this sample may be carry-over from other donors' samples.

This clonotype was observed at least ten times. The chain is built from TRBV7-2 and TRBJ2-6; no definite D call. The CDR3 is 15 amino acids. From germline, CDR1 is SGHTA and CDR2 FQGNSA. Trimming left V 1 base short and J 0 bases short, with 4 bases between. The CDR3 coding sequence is TGTGCCAGCAGCTTAGTCTTCTCTGGGGCCAACGTCCTGACTTTC. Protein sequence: CASSLVFSGANVLTF.

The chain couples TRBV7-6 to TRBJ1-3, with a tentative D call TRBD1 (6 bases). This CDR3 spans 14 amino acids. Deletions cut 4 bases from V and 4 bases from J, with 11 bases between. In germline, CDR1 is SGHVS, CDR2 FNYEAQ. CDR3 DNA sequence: TGTGCCAGCAGCTCCTTTGGGACAGGAAACACCATATATTTT. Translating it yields CASSSFGTGNTIYF.

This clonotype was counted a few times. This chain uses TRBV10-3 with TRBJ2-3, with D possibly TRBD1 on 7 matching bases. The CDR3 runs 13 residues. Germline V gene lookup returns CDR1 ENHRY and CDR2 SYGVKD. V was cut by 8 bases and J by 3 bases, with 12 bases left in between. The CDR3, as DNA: TGTGCCATCCAGGGGGAGGAAACAGATACGCAGTATTTT. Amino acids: CAIQGEETDTQYF.

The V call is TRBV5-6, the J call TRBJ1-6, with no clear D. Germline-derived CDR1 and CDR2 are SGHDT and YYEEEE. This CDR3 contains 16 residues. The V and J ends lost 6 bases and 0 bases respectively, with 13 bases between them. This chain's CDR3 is CASTYRDLSYNSPLHF. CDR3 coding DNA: TGTGCCAGCACCTATAGAGACCTCTCCTATAATTCACCCCTCCACTTT.

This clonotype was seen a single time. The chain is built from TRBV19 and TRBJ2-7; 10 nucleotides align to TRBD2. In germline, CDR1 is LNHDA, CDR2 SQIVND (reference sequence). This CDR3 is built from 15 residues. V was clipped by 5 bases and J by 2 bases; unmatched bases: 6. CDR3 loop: CASSFKREGTYEQYF. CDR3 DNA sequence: TGTGCCAGTAGTTTTAAGCGGGAGGGAACCTACGAGCAGTACTTC.

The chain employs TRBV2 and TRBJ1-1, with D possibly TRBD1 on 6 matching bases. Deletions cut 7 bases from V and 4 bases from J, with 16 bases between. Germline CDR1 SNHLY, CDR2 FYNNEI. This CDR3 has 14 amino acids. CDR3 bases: TGTGCCAGCATGCCCCAGGGGATTAGCACTGAAGCTTTCTTT. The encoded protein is CASMPQGISTEAFF.

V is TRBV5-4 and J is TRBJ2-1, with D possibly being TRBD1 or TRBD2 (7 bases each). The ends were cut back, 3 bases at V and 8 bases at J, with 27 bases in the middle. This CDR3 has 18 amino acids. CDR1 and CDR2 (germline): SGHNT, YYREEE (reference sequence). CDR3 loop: CASSSQGVGGGPWDEQFF. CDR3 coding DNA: TGTGCCAGCAGCTCCCAGGGGGTCGGCGGGGGCCCCTGGGATGAGCAGTTCTTC.

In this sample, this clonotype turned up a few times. CDR3 bases: TGTGCCAGCAGACTCCGGACAGTCTCCTACGAGCAGTACTTC. Its translation: CASRLRTVSYEQYF. V is TRBV6-2 or TRBV6-3 and J is TRBJ2-7, with a tentative D call TRBD1 (6 bases). Germline-derived CDR1 and CDR2 are MNHEY and SVGEGT. This CDR3 is 14 amino acids long. The V and J ends lost 6 bases and 0 bases respectively, with 12 bases between them.